Shown below are 24 T cell receptor beta chains from a single sample sequenced in a study of T-cell memory formation after mild COVID-19 (dated by TCRdb to the early 2020s). The method was 5' RACE. For sequencing, an Illumina NovaSeq 6000 was employed. The raw public data were reprocessed by TCRdb itself: fastp quality trimming at Q25, MiXCR clonotype calling, in-frame beta chains only. Rows matching on CDR3 protein sequence are summarized as one entry with the most common DNA and genes. A total of 350,000 to 500,000 distinct CDR3 sequences appear in this sample, about a sixth of them only once. The ten largest clones take up roughly 21% of the sample. Sequencing was done on a sample of PBMCs or a T cell subset sorted from them (not recorded which). All receptors come from a man aged 18-30 years who had mild COVID-19 (a few samples of this study predate the infection). The sample titles of this study are shuffled in the database, so cell type and time point are left out; the donor was told from shared clones.

A word on this clonotype: A much larger clonotype is one base distant, so this may be a read error. This chain links TRBV5-1 with TRBJ2-3; 7 bases are a match to TRBD2. CDR1 is SGHRS and CDR2 is YFSETQ in the germline V gene. This CDR3 contains 13 residues. The CDR3 reads CATSSGYTDTKYF. The CDR3 DNA sequence: TGCGCCACCTCTAGCGGTTACACAGATACGAAGTATTTT.

This rearrangement joins TRBV4-2 to TRBJ1-4; D not resolved. The germline gives CDR1 LGHNA, CDR2 YNFKEQ. This CDR3 comprises 16 residues. V lost 3 bases and J lost 8, with 19 bases in between. CDR3 DNA sequence: TGTGCCAGCAGCCAGACTGCGTTATGGGTTGGGGAAAAACTGTTTTTT. Its protein is CASSQTALWVGEKLFF.

The J gene is TRBJ2-3, the V gene TRBV7-9; possibly TRBD2 for D (6 bases). Germline-derived CDR1 and CDR2 are SEHNR and FQNEAQ (reference sequence). The V gene lost 5 bases and the J gene lost 2 bases, with 17 bases spanning the gap. This CDR3 has 16 amino acids. The CDR3 is CASSMASAINTDTQYF. The CDR3 coding sequence is TGTGCCAGCAGCATGGCTAGCGCGATAAACACAGATACGCAGTATTTT.

The chain recombines TRBV6-5 with TRBJ2-3; a weak D match, TRBD1 (5 bases). The germline V gene encodes CDR1 MNHEY and CDR2 SVGAGI. Trimming shortened V by 0 bases and J by 5 bases, and 9 bases separated the two germline ends. This CDR3 has 14 amino acids. The CDR3 nucleotides are TGTGCCAGCAGTTACTCGCAGGGATTAGATACGCAGTATTTT. It codes for CASSYSQGLDTQYF.

This clonotype was seen more than once but under ten times. The chain links TRBV7-6 to TRBJ2-3; a weak D match, TRBD2 (5 bases). The CDR3 runs 14 residues. Germline values: CDR1 SGHVS, CDR2 FNYEAQ. V lost 5 bases, J lost 11 bases, and 20 bases lay in between. The DNA of the CDR3 is TGTGCCAGCAGCCCGCCCACCCGGGGTTTGGAGCAGTATTTT. Its translation is CASSPPTRGLEQYF.

This clonotype has more than one count but fewer than ten. This sequence joins TRBV2 and TRBJ1-2; D is ambiguous. Germline CDR1 reads SNHLY; CDR2 reads FYNNEI. The CDR3 extends over 15 amino acids. V was pared by 4 bases and J by 2 bases, with 14 bases between. The CDR3 sequence: CASSGGVSVNYGYTF. The CDR3 nucleotides are TGTGCCAGCAGTGGAGGCGTGTCGGTAAACTATGGCTACACCTTC.

This clonotype was seen a few times. V is TRBV4-1 and J is TRBJ1-5; D remains unclear. The germline gives CDR1 MGHRA, CDR2 YSYEKL. The length of the CDR3 is 14 residues. The germline V and J ends were trimmed by 1 base and 0 bases, with 4 bases remaining between them. In nucleotides, the CDR3 is TGCGCCAGCAGCCAAGTATATAGCAATCAGCCCCAGCATTTT. Its translation is CASSQVYSNQPQHF.

The chain carries TRBV20-1 and TRBJ2-3; D remains ambiguous. V was shortened by 0 bases and J by 4 bases, with 14 bases between the two germline ends. The germline gives CDR1 DFQATT, CDR2 SNEGSKA (reference sequence). The CDR3 consists of 15 residues. CDR3 coding DNA: TGCAGTGCTAGAGATTTTAGGAGCGTCGCAGATACGCAGTATTTT. Amino acid sequence: CSARDFRSVADTQYF.

This clonotype was seen only a few times. This chain uses TRBV9 with TRBJ1-6; a possible D gene is TRBD1 (5 bases). This CDR3 has 15 amino acids. Trimming cost V 3 bases and J 0 bases, with 7 bases left between them. Germline V lookup: CDR1 SGDLS, CDR2 YYNGEE. In DNA, the CDR3 is TGTGCCAGCAGCGCGGGGGGCTCCTATAATTCACCCCTCCACTTT. This encodes CASSAGGSYNSPLHF. Full variable domain (missing parts from reference TRBV9 and TRBJ1-6): DSGVTQTPKHLITATGQRVTLRCSPRSGDLSVYWYQQSLDQGLQFLIQYYNGEERAKGNILERFSAQQFPDLHSELNLSSLELGDSALYFCASSAGGSYNSPLHFGNGTRLTVT.

The chain combines TRBV20-1 with TRBJ1-2; a weak D match, TRBD1 (6 bases). The V gene lost 3 bases and the J gene lost 4 bases, with 15 bases spanning the gap. CDR1 DFQATT and CDR2 SNEGSKA come from the germline V gene (reference sequence). CDR3 length: 14 residues. CDR3 DNA sequence: TGCAGTGCTAGTGGGTCAGGGGTGGGCTATGGCTACACCTTC. Protein sequence: CSASGSGVGYGYTF.

The sample holds a few counts of this clonotype. The chain links TRBV5-1 to TRBJ2-5; D may be TRBD2 (7 bases). This CDR3 is 15 amino acids long. Per the germline V gene, CDR1 is SGHRS and CDR2 is YFSETQ. V was clipped by 4 bases and J by 4 bases, with 17 bases between them. The CDR3 coding sequence is TGCGCCAGCAGCCCTCAGAGGGGGGGCGTAGAGACCCAGTACTTC. Translating it yields CASSPQRGGVETQYF.

The chain couples TRBV27 to TRBJ2-2, with TRBD1 matching 7 bases. CDR3 length: 17 amino acids. The ends lost 4 bases at V and 0 bases at J; junction bases unmatched: 8. Germline CDR1 MNHEY, CDR2 SMNVEV (reference sequence). CDR3 region: CASSSSTGTANTGELFF. In DNA, the CDR3 is TGTGCCAGCAGTTCCAGCACCGGGACAGCGAACACCGGGGAGCTGTTTTTT.

In its sample, this clonotype was seen a few times. This sequence joins TRBV12-3 or TRBV12-4 and TRBJ2-1; D not certain. Trimming removed 7 bases at V and 6 bases at J, with 13 bases between. This CDR3 contains 13 residues. CDR3 in DNA: TGTGCCAGCACCATAGGGCAGTTCAATGAGCAGTTCTTC. Its protein is CASTIGQFNEQFF.

This chain links TRBV6-5 with TRBJ2-7; the D is unclear. Germline loops: CDR1 MNHEY, CDR2 SVGAGI. V lost 4 bases and J 1 base, leaving 11 bases between the germline ends. The CDR3 extends over 14 amino acids. The CDR3 spells CASSSLTGSYEQYV. CDR3 coding DNA: TGTGCCAGCAGTTCCCTGACTGGGTCCTACGAGCAGTACGTC.

This clonotype was recorded a few times. V is TRBV6-6 and J is TRBJ1-5; D unclear. V was cut by 5 bases and J by 0 bases, with 20 bases left in between. This CDR3 is 18 amino acids long. The germline V gene has CDR1 MNHNY and CDR2 SVGAGI (reference sequence). The CDR3 spells CASSPGVAGQVSNQPQHF. As DNA, the CDR3 is TGTGCCAGCAGTCCTGGGGTGGCGGGCCAAGTTAGCAATCAGCCCCAGCATTTT.

This clonotype was counted only a few times. The chain combines TRBV11-2 with TRBJ1-4; no clear D. Looked up from germline, CDR1 is SGHAT and CDR2 is FQNNGV. The ends were cut back, 5 bases at V and 8 bases at J, with 6 bases in the middle. CDR3 length equals 11 residues. CDR3 sequence (DNA): TGTGCCAGCAGCCTTACCGAAAAACTGTTTTTT. Its protein is CASSLTEKLFF.

The rearrangement uses TRBV4-1 and TRBJ1-2, with 7 bases matching TRBD1. The CDR3 extends over 15 amino acids. Germline V CDR1 and CDR2: MGHRA, YSYEKL. V dropped 4 bases and J dropped 3; count of bases not matched to a gene: 8. CDR3 region: CASSPRQGGHYGYTF. The CDR3 DNA sequence: TGCGCCAGCAGCCCCCGACAGGGCGGACACTATGGCTACACCTTC.

This clonotype has just a few counts. The chain uses TRBV20-1 and TRBJ1-5; 9 bases are shared with TRBD1. From germline, CDR1 is DFQATT and CDR2 SNEGSKA (reference sequence). CDR3 length equals 15 residues. V lost 2 bases, J lost 5 bases, and 7 bases stayed unmatched. As DNA, the CDR3 is TGCAGTGCTAGACGTACAGGGGGCGTCCATCAGCCCCAGCATTTT. It yields the protein CSARRTGGVHQPQHF.

The chain recombines TRBV2 with TRBJ2-3; D might be TRBD1 or TRBD2, each matching 5 bases. The length of the CDR3 is 17 residues. Trimming removed 1 base at V and 3 bases at J, with 17 bases between. The germline V gene has CDR1 SNHLY and CDR2 FYNNEI. CDR3 nucleotides: TGTGCCAGCAGTGAAGGGAGGAAAGGGGCCGCAACAGATACGCAGTATTTT. This encodes CASSEGRKGAATDTQYF.

This clonotype was seen once. The rearrangement links TRBV7-3 to TRBJ2-5; TRBD2 matches 10 bases. The CDR3 is 17 residues long. Germline CDR1 SGHTA, CDR2 FQGTGA. V shed 5 bases, J shed 7 bases, and the junction held 16 bases outside the gene matches. Written as DNA, the CDR3 is TGTGCCAGCAGCCCCCAGGGGTCTAGCGGGGGCTGGGGGACCCAGTACTTC. Protein: CASSPQGSSGGWGTQYF. Using reference TRBV7-3 and TRBJ2-5 for the parts outside the CDR3, the full variable domain is GAGVSQTPSNKVTEKGKYVELRCDPISGHTALYWYRQSLGQGPEFLIYFQGTGAADDSGLPNDRFFAVRPEGSVSTLKIQRTERGDSAVYLCASSPQGSSGGWGTQYFGPGTRLLVL.

V gene TRBV27 combines with J gene TRBJ1-4; 7 bases align to TRBD1. J gave up 13 bases and V 0 bases, and 8 bases lay outside the gene matches. The germline V gene has CDR1 MNHEY and CDR2 SMNVEV (reference sequence). The CDR3 length is 14 residues. CDR3 in amino acids: CASSLSRTGLGLFF. DNA of the CDR3: TGTGCCAGCAGTTTATCAAGGACAGGCCTCGGACTGTTTTTT.

The chain couples TRBV24-1 to TRBJ2-5; a possible D gene is TRBD2 (6 bases). Germline lookup yields CDR1 KGHDR and CDR2 SFDVKD. The V gene lost 3 bases and the J gene lost 5 bases, with 15 bases spanning the gap. CDR3 length: 15 amino acids. The CDR3 region is CATSDTGSPGETQYF. The CDR3 coding sequence is TGTGCCACCAGTGATACCGGGAGCCCCGGGGAGACCCAGTACTTC.

J is TRBJ1-2 and V is TRBV9, with a tentative D call TRBD1 (5 bases). The V end lost 0 bases, the J end lost 4 bases, and 10 bases lay between the germline ends. CDR3 length: 14 amino acids. Per the germline V gene, CDR1 is SGDLS and CDR2 is YYNGEE. The CDR3 DNA is TGTGCCAGCAGCGTAGAGGGGTGGTCCTATGGCTACACCTTC. Protein: CASSVEGWSYGYTF.

CDR3 bases: TGTGCCAGCAGCTCTGGAGCGACCACCGGGGAGCTGTTTTTT. Amino acids: CASSSGATTGELFF. The gene calls are TRBV7-3 and TRBJ2-2, with D hard to call. The V gene's germline CDR1 is SGHTA and CDR2 FQGTGA. The V and J ends lost 4 bases and 4 bases respectively, with 10 bases between them. The CDR3 has 14 residues.